This TCR beta chain was documented in a study of regulatory T cells in long-lasting Graves disease. Time point of the sample: newly diagnosed GD, antithyroid drugs for less than 3 months. PBMC RNA served as the TCR library source. EDTA tubes received 9 to 10 milliliters of collected peripheral blood. Germline values: CDR1 LNHDA, CDR2 SQIVND (reference sequence). Unmatched junction bases numbered 4, after V lost 3 bases and J lost 2 bases. This CDR3 has 16 amino acids. This clonotype has a count of ten or more. iRepertoire HTBI primers and Arm-PCR of CDR3 regions built TCR beta libraries. One entry per CDR3 protein, called by TCRdb with MiXCR from the multiplex PCR reads. The data contain a few hundred thousand distinct CDR3 sequences, approximately 20% of them singletons.

The sequencing here drew on peripheral blood mononuclear cells (PBMCs), taken at new diagnosis, from a patient treated with antithyroid drugs. This clonotype was sampled from a female donor with Graves disease. The chain employs TRBV19 and TRBJ1-4; 9 positions agree with TRBD1. CDR3 nucleotides: TGTGCCAGTAGTATCATACAGGGGGCGACTAATGAAAAACTGTTTTTT. Protein product: CASSIIQGATNEKLFF.